This T cell receptor beta chain was identified during a study of T cells in Graves' hyperthyroidism and ophthalmopathy. Overall study results and limits: Expanded thyroid clonotypes (above 0.001) were mostly also found in blood. From stable hyperthyroidism, ophthalmopathy was separated by a 13 V-J model. The model forecast ophthalmopathy, anticipating it by a median roughly 6.5 months before onset.

PBMCs stemmed from 8.5 to 10 ml fresh peripheral blood. Notes on this clonotype: The target antigen is unknown.

RNA transcripts provided the source from which TCR beta CDR3 regions were amplified. RT-PCR in the first round (using the HTBI primer set) targeted the TCR CDR3. TCRdb used MiXCR to reprocess the multiplex PCR reads, holding one entry per CDR3 protein. The sample holds some 800,000 distinct CDR3 sequences, roughly 40% seen once. Trimming left V 8 bases short and J 8 bases short, with 18 bases between. The CDR3 covers 12 residues. The germline V gene encodes CDR1 DFQATT and CDR2 SNEGSKA (reference sequence). The chain couples TRBV20-1 to TRBJ1-2; D is possibly TRBD1 (6 bases). The TCR comes from a man younger than 35 with Graves' hyperthyroidism. Source material: blood. The CDR3 nucleotides read TGCAGTTACTCAACAGGGAGAGGAGGCTACACCTTC. Its translation is CSYSTGRGGYTF.